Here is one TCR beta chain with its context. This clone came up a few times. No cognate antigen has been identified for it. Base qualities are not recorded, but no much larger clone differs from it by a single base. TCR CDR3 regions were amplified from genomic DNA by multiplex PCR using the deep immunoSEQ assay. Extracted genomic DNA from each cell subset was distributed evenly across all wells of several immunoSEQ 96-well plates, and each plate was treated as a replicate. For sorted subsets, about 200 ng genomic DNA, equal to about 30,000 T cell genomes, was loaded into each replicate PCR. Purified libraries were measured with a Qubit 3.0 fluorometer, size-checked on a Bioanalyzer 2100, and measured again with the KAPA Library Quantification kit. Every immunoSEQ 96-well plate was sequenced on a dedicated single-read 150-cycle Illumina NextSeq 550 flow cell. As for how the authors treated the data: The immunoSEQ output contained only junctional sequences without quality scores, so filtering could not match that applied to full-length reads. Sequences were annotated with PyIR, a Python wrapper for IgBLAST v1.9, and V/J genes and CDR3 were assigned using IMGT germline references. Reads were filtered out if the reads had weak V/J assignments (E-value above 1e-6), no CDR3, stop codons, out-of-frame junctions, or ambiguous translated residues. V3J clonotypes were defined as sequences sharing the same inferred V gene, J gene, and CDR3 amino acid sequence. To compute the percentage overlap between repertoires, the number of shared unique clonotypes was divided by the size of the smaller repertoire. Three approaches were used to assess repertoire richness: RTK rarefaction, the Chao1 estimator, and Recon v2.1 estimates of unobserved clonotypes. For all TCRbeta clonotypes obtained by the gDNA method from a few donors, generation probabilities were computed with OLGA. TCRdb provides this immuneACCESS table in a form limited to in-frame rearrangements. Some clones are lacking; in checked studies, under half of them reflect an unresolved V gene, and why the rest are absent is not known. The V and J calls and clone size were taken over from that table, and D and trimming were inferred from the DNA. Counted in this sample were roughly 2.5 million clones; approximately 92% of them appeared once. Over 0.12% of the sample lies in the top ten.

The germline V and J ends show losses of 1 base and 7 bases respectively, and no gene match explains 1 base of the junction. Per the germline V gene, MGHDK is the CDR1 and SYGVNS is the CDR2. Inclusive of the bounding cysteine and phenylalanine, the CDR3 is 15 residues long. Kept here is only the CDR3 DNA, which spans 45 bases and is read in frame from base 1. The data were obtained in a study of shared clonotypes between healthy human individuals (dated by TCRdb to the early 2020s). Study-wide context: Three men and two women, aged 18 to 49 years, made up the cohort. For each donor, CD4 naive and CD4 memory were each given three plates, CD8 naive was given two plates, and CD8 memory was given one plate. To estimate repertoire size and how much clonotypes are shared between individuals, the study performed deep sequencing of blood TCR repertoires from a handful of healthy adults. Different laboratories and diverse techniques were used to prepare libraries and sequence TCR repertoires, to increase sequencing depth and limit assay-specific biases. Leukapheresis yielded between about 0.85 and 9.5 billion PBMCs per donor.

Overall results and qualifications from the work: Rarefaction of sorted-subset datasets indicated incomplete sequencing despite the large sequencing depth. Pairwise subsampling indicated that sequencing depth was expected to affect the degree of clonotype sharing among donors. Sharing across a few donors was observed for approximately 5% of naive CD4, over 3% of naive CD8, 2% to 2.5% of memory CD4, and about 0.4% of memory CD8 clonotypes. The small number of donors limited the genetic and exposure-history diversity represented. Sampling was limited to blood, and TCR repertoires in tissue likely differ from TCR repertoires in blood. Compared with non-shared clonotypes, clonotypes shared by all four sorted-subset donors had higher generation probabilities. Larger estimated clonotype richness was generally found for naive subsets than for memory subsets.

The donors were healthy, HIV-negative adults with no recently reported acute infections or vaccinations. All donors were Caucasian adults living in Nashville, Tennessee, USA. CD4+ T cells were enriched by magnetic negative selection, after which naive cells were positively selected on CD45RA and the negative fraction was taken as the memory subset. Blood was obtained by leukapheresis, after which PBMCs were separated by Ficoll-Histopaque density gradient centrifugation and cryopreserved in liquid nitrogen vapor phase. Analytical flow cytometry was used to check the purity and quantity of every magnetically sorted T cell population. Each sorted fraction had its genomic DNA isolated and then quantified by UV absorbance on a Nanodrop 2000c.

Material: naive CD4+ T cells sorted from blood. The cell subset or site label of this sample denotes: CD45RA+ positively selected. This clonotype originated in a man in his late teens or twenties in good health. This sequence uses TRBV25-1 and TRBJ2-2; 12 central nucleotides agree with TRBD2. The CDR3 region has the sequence CASSELGLAGGELFF. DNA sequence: TGTGCCAGCAGTGAATTGGGACTAGCGGGCGGGGAGCTGTTTTTT.